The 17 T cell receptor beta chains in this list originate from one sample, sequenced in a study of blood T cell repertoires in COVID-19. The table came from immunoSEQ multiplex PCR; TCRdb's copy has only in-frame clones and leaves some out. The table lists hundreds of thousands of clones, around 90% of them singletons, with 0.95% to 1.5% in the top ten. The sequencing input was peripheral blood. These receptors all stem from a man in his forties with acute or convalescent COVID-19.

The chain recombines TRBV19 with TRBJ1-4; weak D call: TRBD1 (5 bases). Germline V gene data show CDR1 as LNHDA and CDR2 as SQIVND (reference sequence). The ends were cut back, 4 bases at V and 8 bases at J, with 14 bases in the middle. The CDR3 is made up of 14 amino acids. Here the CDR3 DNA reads TGTGCCAGTAGTAATATCAGGGTTGGGGAAAAACTGTTTTTT. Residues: CASSNIRVGEKLFF.

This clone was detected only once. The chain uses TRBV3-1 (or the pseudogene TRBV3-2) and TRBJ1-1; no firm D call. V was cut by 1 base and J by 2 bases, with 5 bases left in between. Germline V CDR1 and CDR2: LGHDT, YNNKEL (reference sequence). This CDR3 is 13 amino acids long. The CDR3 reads CASSQVLNTEAFF. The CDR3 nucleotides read TGTGCCAGCAGCCAAGTTCTAAACACTGAAGCTTTCTTT.

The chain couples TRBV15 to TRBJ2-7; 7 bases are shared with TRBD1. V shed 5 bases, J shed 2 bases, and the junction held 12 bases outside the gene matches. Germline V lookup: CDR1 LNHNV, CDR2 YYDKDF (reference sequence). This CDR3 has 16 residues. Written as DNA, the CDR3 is TGTGCCACCAGCGTCCGGACAGGCCAATTTCCCTACGAGCAGTACTTC. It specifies CATSVRTGQFPYEQYF.

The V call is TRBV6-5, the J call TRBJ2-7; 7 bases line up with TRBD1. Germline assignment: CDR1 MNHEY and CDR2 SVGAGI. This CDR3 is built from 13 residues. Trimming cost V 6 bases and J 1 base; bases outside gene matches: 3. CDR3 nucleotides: TGTGCCAGCAGGCAGGGGGAGTCCTACGAGCAGTACTTC. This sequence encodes CASRQGESYEQYF.

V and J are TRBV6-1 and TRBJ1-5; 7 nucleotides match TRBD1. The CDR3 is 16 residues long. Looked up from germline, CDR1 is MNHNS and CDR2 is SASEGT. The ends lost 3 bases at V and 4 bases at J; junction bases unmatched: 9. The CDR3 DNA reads TGTGCCAGCAGTGACCAGCCGACAGGGAATAATCAGCCCCAGCATTTT. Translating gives CASSDQPTGNNQPQHF.

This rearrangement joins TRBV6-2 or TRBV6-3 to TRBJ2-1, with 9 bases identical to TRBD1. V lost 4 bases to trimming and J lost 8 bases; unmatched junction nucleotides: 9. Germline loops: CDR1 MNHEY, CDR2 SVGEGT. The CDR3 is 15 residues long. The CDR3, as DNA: TGTGCCAGCAGTTCCAACAGGGGGCCCGAACATGAGCAGTTCTTC. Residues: CASSSNRGPEHEQFF.

CDR3 in amino acids: CASSRDRETETQYF. The CDR3, as DNA: TGTGCCAGCAGCCGGGACAGGGAGACGGAGACCCAGTACTTC. The gene calls are TRBV13 and TRBJ2-5, with TRBD1 identical over 9 bases. This CDR3 comprises 14 residues. CDR1 and CDR2 from the germline V gene are PRHDT and FYEKMQ (reference sequence). With 5 bases clipped from V and 5 bases from J, the junction kept 6 bases outside the gene matches.

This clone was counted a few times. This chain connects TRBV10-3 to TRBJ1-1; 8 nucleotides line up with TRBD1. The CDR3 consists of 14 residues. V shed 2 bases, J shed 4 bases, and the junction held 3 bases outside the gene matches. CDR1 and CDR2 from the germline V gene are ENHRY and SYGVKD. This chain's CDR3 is CAISEAGGSTEAFF. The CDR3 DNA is TGTGCCATCAGTGAGGCAGGGGGCAGCACTGAAGCTTTCTTT.

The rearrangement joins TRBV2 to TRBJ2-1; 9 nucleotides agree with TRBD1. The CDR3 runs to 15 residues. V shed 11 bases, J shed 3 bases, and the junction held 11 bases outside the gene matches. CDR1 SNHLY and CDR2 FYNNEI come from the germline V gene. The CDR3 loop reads CAGSPGTGSYNEQFF. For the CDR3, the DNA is TGTGCCGGCTCACCCGGGACAGGGAGCTACAATGAGCAGTTCTTC.

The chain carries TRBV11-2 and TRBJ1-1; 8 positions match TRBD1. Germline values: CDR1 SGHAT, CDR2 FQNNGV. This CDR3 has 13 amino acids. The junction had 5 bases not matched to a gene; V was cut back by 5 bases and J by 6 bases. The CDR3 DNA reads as TGTGCCAGCAGCCTGGACAGGGCAGCTGAAGCTTTCTTT. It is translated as CASSLDRAAEAFF.

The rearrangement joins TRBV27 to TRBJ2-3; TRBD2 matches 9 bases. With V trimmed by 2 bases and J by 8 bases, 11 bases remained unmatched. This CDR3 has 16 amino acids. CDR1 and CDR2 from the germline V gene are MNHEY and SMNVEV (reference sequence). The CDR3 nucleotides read TGTGCCAGCAGTTTAAGGGAGCGGGAGGTTTTTTGTACGCAGTATTTT. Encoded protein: CASSLREREVFCTQYF.

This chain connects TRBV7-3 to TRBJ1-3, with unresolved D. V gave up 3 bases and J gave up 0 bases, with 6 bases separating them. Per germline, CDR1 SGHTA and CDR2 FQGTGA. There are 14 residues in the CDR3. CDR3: CASSLAGSGNTIYF. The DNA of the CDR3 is TGTGCCAGCAGCTTGGCAGGCTCTGGAAACACCATATATTTT.

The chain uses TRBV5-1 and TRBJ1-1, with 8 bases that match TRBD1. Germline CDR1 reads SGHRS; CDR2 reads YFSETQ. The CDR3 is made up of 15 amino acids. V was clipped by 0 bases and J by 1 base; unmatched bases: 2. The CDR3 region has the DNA TGCGCCAGCAGCTTGGGAGGACAGGGGAACACTGAAGCTTTCTTT. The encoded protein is CASSLGGQGNTEAFF.

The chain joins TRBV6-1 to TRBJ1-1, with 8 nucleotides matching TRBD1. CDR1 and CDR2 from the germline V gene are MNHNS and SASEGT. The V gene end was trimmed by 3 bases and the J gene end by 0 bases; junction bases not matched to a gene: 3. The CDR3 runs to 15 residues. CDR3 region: CASSETGVMNTEAFF. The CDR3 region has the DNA TGTGCCAGCAGTGAGACAGGGGTTATGAACACTGAAGCTTTCTTT.

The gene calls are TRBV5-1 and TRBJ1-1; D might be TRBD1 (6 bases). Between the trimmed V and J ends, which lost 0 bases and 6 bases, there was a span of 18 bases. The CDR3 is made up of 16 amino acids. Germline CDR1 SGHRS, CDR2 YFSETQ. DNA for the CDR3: TGCGCCAGCAGCTTGGACCCCCGGCAGGGGAGGGCTGAAGCTTTCTTT. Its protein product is CASSLDPRQGRAEAFF.

For the CDR3, the DNA is TGTGCCAGCAGCCAAGGGCGGGGTTGGAGAGATACGCAGTATTTT. It is translated as CASSQGRGWRDTQYF. This chain connects TRBV3-1 (or the pseudogene TRBV3-2) to TRBJ2-3, with D tentatively TRBD2 (6 bases). Germline assignment: CDR1 LGHDT and CDR2 YNNKEL (reference sequence). V gave up 1 base and J gave up 5 bases, with 13 bases separating them. The CDR3 runs 15 residues.

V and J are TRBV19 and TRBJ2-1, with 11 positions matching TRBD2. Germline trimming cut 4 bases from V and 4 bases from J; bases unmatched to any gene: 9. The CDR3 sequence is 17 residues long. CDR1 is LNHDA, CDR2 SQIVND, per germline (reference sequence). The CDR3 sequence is CASSNPGLAASYNEQFF. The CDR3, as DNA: TGTGCCAGTAGTAACCCGGGACTAGCGGCCTCTTACAATGAGCAGTTCTTC.